Included here is one T cell receptor beta chain sequence, with context. As yet, its antigen is unknown. The V gene's germline CDR1 is SGHDT and CDR2 YYEEEE. The CDR3 length is 15 residues. V lost 1 base and J 8 bases, leaving 16 bases between the germline ends. Treatment noted: oral pan-JAK inhibitor, 5-10 mg twice daily. CD4+ and CD8+ T cells were sorted from PBMCs stained for CD3, CD4 and CD8. The data belong to a study of CD8+ T cells in alopecia areata. Study outcomes and limitations: Expanded CD8+ clones among the top 100, and scalp clonality, were significantly decreased by tofacitinib.

In each case, RNA was isolated and then reverse transcribed into cDNA as the sequencing template. Libraries were prepared by immunoSEQ multiplex PCR; TCRdb keeps only in-frame clonotypes and omits some of them. The repertoire consists of hundreds of thousands of clones, with approximately 72% occurring once and the leading ten covering more than 0.95%. This receptor was taken from a human donor with alopecia areata. The sample in question was CD4+ T cells sorted from blood, obtained around week 44, from a patient treated with tofacitinib. The chain joins TRBV5-6 to TRBJ2-1, with TRBD1 as a possible D gene (5 bases). CDR3 residues: CASSLKYQGGDEQFF. CDR3 DNA: TGTGCCAGCAGCTTGAAATATCAGGGCGGCGATGAGCAGTTCTTC.